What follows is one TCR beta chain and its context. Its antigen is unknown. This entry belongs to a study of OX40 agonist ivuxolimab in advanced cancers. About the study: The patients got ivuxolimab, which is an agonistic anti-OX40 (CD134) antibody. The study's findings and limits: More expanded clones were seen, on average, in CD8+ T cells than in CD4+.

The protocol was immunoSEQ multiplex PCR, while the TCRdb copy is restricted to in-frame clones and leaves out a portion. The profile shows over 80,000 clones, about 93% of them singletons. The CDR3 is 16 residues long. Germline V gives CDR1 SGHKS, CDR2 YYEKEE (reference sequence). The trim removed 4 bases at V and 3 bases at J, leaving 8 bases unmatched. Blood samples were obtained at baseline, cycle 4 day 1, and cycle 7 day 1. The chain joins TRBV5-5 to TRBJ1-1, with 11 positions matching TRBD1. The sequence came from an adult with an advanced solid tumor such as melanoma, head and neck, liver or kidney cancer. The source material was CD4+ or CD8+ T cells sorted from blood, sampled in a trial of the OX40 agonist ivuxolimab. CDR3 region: CASSPDRGRWDTEAFF. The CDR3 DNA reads TGTGCCAGCAGCCCGGACAGGGGGCGGTGGGACACTGAAGCTTTCTTT.